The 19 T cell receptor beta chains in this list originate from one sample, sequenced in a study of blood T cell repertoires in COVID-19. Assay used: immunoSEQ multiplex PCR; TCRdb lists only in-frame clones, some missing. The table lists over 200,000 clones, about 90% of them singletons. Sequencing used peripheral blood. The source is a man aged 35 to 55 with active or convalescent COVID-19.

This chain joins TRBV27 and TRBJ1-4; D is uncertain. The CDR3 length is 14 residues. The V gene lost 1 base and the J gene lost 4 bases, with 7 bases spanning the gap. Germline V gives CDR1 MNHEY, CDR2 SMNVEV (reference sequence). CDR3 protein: CASSLWQNNEKLFF. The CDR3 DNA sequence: TGTGCCAGCAGTTTATGGCAGAATAATGAAAAACTGTTTTTT.

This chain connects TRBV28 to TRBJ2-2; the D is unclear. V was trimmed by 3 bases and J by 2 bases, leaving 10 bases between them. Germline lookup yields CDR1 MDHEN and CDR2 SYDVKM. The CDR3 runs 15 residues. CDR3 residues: CASSFRQVNTGELFF. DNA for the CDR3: TGTGCCAGCAGTTTTAGGCAGGTTAACACCGGGGAGCTGTTTTTT.

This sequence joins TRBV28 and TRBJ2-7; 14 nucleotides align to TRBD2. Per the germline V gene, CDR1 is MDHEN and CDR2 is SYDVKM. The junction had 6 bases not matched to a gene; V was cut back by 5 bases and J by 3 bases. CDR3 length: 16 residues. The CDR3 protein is CASSPGTSGSIYEQYF. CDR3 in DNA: TGTGCCAGCAGTCCTGGGACTAGCGGGAGTATCTACGAGCAGTACTTC.

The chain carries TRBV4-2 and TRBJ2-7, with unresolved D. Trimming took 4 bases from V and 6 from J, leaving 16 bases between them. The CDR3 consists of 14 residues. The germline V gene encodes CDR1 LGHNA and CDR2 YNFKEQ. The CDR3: CASSPTDGVSEQYF. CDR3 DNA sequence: TGTGCCAGCAGCCCCACCGATGGAGTCTCCGAGCAGTACTTC.

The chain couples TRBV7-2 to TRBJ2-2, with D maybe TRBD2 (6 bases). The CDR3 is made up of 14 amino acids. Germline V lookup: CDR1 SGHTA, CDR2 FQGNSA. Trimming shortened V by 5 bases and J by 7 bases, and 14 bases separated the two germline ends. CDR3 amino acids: CASSVGLKGGELFF. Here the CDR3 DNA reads TGTGCCAGCAGCGTGGGACTTAAGGGCGGGGAGCTGTTTTTT.

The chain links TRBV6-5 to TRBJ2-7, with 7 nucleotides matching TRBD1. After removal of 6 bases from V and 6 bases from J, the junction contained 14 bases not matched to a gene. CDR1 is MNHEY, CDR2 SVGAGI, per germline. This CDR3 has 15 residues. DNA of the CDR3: TGTGCCAGCAGCCCGATACAGGGGCCTGGGGGCGAGCAGTACTTC. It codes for CASSPIQGPGGEQYF.

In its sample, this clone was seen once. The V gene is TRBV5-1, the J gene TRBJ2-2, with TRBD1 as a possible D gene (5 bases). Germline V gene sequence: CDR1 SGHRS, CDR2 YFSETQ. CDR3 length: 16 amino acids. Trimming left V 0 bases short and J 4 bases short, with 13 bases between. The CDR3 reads CASSLVSGSATGELFF. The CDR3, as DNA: TGCGCCAGCAGCTTGGTTTCAGGGTCAGCCACCGGGGAGCTGTTTTTT.

This CDR3 reads CASSPFPALSSYEQYF. DNA of the CDR3: TGTGCCAGCAGCCCCTTCCCCGCACTGAGCTCCTACGAGCAGTACTTC. The J gene is TRBJ2-7, the V gene TRBV7-2; D gene ambiguous. The CDR3 runs to 16 residues. V was trimmed by 5 bases and J by 0 bases, leaving 17 bases between them. Germline-derived CDR1 and CDR2 are SGHTA and FQGNSA.

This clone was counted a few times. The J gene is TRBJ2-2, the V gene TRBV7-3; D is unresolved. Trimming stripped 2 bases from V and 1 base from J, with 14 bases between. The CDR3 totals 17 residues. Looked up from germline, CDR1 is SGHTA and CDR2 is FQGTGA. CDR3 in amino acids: CASSLSLGARNTGELFF. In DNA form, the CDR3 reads TGTGCCAGCAGCTTATCTCTAGGAGCGCGGAACACCGGGGAGCTGTTTTTT.

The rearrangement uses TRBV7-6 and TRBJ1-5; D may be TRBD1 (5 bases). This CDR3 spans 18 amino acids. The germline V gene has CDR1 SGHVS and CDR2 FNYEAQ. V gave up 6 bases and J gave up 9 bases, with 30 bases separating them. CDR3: CASRHGAGLRIWDAPQHF. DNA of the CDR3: TGTGCCAGCAGACATGGGGCAGGGTTGAGAATTTGGGATGCGCCCCAGCATTTT.

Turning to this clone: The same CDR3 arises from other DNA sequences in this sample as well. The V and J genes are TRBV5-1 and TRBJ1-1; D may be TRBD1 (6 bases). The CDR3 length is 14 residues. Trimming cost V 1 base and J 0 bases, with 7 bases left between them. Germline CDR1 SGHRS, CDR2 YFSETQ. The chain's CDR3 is CASSLTGLNTEAFF. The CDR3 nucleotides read TGCGCCAGCAGCTTGACAGGGCTGAACACTGAAGCTTTCTTT.

CDR3 sequence reads: CASSLTGGSGRTDTQYF. The DNA of the CDR3 is TGTGCCAGCAGCCTTACAGGTGGCAGTGGGCGCACAGATACGCAGTATTTT. The chain combines TRBV9 with TRBJ2-3; D is perhaps TRBD1 (5 bases). CDR3 length: 17 amino acids. The ends were cut back, 4 bases at V and 1 base at J, with 19 bases in the middle. Looked up from germline, CDR1 is SGDLS and CDR2 is YYNGEE.

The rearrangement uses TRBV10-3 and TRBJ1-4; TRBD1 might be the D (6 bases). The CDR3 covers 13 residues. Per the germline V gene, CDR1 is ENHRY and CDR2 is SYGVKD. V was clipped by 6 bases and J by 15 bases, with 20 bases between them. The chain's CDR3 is CAIRLILTDSLFF. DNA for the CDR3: TGTGCCATCAGGCTGATCCTCACGGACAGTTTGTTTTTT.

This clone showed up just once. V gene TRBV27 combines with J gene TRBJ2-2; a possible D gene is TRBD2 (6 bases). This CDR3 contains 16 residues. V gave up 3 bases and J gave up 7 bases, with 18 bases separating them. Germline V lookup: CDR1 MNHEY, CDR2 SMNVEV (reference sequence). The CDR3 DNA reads TGTGCCAGCAGTTTTAAGCGGGCCCCGATTTACGGGGAGCTGTTTTTT. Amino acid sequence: CASSFKRAPIYGELFF.

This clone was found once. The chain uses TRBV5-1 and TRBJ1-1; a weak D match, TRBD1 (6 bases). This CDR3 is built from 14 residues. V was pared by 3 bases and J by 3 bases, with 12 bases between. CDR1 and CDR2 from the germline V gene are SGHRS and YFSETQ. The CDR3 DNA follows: TGCGCCAGCAGCTCAACAGGGAGGGACACTGAAGCTTTCTTT. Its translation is CASSSTGRDTEAFF.

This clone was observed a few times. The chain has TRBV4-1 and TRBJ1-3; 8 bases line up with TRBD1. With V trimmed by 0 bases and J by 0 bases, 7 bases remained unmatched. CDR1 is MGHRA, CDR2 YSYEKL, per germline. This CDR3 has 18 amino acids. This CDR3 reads CASSQDPQGGVSGNTIYF. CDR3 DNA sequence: TGCGCCAGCAGCCAAGATCCACAGGGGGGTGTCTCTGGAAACACCATATATTTT.

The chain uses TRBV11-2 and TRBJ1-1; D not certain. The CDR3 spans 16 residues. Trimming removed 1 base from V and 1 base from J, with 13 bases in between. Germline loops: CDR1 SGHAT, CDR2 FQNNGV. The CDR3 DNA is TGTGCCAGCAGCTTAGTCTCCGGGTCAAAGAACACTGAAGCTTTCTTT. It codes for CASSLVSGSKNTEAFF.

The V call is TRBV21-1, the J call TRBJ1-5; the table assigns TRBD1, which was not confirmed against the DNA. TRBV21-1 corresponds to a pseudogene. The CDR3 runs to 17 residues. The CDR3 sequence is CASSKVEQGIGNQPQHF. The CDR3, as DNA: TGTGCCAGCAGCAAAGTGGAGCAGGGAATAGGTAATCAGCCCCAGCATTTT.

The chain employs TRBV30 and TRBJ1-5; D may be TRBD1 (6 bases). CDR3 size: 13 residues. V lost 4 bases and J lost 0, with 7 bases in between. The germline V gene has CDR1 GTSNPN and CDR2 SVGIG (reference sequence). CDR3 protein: CAWTGDSNQPQHF. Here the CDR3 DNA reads TGTGCCTGGACAGGGGATAGCAATCAGCCCCAGCATTTT.